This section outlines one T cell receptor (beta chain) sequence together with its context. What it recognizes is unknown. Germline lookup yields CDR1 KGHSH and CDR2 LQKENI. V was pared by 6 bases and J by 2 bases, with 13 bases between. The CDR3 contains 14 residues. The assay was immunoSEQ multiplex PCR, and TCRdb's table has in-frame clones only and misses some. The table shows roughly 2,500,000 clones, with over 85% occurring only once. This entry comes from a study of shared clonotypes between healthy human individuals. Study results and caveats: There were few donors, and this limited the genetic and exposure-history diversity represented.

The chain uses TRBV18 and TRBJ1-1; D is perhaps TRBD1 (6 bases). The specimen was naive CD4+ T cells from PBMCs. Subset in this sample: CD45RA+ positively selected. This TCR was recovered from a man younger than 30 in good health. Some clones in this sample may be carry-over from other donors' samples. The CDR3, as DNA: TGTGCCAGCTCCCTTCAGGGGCAAAACACTGAAGCTTTCTTT. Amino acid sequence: CASSLQGQNTEAFF.